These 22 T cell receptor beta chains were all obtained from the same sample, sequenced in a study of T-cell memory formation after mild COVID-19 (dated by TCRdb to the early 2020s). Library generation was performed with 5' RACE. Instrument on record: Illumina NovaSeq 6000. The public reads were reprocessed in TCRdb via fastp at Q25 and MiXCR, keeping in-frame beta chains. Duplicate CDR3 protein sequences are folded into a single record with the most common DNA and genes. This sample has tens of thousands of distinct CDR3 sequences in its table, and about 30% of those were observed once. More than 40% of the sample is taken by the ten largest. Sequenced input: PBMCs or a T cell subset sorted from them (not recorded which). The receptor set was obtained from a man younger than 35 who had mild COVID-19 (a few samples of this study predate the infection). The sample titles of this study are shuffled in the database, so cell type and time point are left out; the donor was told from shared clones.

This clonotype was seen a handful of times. CDR3 nucleotide sequence: TGTGCCAGCAGCGCCAGTATCAGCCAGCCCCAGCATTTT. Translation gives CASSASISQPQHF. The V gene is TRBV7-8, the J gene TRBJ1-5; no firm D call. V lost 5 bases to trimming and J lost 7 bases, with 12 bases between them. Germline-derived CDR1 and CDR2 are SGHVS and FQNEAQ. This CDR3 spans 13 amino acids.

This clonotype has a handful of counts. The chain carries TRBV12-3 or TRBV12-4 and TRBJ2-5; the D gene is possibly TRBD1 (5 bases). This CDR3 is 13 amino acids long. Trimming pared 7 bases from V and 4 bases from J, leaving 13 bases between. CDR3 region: CASMSQAIETQYF. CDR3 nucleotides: TGTGCCAGCATGTCACAGGCCATAGAGACCCAGTACTTC.

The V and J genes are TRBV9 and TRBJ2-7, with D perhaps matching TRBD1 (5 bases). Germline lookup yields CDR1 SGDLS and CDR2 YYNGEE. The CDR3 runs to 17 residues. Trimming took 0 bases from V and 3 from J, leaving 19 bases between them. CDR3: CASSVGPSAGSSYEQYF. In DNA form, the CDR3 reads TGTGCCAGCAGCGTAGGTCCATCGGCAGGGTCAAGCTACGAGCAGTACTTC.

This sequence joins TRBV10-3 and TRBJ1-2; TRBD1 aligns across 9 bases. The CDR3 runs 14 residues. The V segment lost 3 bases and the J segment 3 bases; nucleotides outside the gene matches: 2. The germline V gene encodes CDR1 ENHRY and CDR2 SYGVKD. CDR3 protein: CAISDRTGDYGYTF. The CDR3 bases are TGTGCCATCAGTGACCGGACAGGGGACTATGGCTACACCTTC.

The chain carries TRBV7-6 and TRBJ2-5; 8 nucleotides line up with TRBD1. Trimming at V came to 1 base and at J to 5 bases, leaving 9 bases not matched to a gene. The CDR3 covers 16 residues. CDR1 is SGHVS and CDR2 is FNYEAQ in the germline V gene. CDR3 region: CASSLGGQALGETQYF. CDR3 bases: TGTGCCAGCAGCTTAGGGGGACAGGCGTTGGGGGAGACCCAGTACTTC.

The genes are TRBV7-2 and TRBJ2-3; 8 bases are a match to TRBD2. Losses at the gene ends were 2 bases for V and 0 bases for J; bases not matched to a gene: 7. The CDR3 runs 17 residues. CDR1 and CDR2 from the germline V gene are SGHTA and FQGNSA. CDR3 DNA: TGTGCCAGCAGCTTAAATCTAGCGGGCCCAAGCACAGATACGCAGTATTTT. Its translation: CASSLNLAGPSTDTQYF.

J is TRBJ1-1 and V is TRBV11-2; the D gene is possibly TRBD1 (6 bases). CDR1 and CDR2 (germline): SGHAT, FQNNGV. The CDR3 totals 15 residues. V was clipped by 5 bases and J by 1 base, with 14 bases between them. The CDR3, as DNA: TGTGCCAGCAGCAAAGCAAAACAGGGGAACACTGAAGCTTTCTTT. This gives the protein CASSKAKQGNTEAFF.

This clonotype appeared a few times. The CDR3 DNA sequence: TGTGCCAGCAGCGACAGGTCCACTGAAGCTTTCTTT. Translated: CASSDRSTEAFF. The rearrangement links TRBV7-9 to TRBJ1-1; TRBD1 is a possible D gene (6 bases). CDR1 is SEHNR, CDR2 FQNEAQ, per germline (reference sequence). The CDR3 length is 12 residues. V was shortened by 5 bases and J by 4 bases, with 8 bases between the two germline ends.

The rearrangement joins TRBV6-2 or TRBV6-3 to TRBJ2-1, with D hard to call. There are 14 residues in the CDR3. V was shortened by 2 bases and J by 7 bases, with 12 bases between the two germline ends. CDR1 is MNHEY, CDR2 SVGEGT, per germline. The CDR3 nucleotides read TGTGCCAGCAGTTACCGGGCCTCCATTAATGAGCAGTTCTTC. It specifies CASSYRASINEQFF.

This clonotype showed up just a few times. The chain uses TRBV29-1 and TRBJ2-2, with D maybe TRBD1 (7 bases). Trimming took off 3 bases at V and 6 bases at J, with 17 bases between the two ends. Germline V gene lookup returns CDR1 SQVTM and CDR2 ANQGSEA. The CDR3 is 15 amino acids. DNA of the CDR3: TGCAGCGTTGAGTGGGGCAGGGGGGCCCCCGGGGAGCTGTTTTTT. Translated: CSVEWGRGAPGELFF.

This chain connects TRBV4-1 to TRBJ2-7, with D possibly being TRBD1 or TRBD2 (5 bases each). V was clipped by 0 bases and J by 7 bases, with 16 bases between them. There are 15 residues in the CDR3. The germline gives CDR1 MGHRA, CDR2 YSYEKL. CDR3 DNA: TGCGCCAGCAGCCAAGATCGGGGAAAGGGGTGGGAGCAGTACTTC. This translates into CASSQDRGKGWEQYF.

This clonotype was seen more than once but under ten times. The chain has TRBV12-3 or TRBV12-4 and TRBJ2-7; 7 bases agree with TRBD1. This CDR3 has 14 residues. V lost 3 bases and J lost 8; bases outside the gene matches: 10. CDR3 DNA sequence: TGTGCCAGCAGTTTCGACGCCAGGGGGTCGCAGCAGTACGTC. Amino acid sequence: CASSFDARGSQQYV.

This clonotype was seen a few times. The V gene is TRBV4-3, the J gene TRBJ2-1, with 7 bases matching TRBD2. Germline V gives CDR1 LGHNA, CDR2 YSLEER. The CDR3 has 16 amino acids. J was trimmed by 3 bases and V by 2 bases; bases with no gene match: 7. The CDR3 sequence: CASSQIRLADYNEQFF. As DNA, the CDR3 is TGCGCCAGCAGCCAAATACGCCTAGCGGACTACAATGAGCAGTTCTTC.

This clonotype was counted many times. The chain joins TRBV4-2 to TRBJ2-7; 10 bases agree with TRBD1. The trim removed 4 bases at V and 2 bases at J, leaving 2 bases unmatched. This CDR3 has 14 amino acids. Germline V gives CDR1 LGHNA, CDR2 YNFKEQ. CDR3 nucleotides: TGTGCCAGCAGCCCCGGGACAGGGGCCTACGAGCAGTACTTC. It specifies CASSPGTGAYEQYF.

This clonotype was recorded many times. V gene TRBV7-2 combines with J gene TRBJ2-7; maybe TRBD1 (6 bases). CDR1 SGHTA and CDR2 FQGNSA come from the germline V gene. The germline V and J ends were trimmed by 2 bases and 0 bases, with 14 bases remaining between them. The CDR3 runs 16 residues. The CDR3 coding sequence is TGTGCCAGCAGCTTATCGTGGGACACGAGCTCCTACGAGCAGTACTTC. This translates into CASSLSWDTSSYEQYF.

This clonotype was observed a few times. The CDR3 region has the DNA TGCGCCAGCAGCCAGAGTAGCGGGGGTGGAGAGACCCAGTACTTC. It yields the protein CASSQSSGGGETQYF. V gene TRBV5-1 combines with J gene TRBJ2-5, with 9 bases that match TRBD2. The J segment lost 4 bases and the V segment lost 4 bases, leaving 8 bases of the junction unmatched. There are 15 residues in the CDR3. Germline assignment: CDR1 SGHRS and CDR2 YFSETQ.

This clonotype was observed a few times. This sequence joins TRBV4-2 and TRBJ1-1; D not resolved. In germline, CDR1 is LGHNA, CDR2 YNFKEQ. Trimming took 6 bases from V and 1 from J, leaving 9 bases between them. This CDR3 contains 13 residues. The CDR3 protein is CASSDRENTEAFF. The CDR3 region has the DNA TGTGCCAGCAGTGATCGGGAGAACACTGAAGCTTTCTTT.

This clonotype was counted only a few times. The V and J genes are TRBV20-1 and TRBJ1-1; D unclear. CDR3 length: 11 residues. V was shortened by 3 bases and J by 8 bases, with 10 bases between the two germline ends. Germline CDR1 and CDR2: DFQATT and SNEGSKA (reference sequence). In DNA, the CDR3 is TGCAGTGCTAGGAGGGCATACGAAGCTTTCTTT. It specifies CSARRAYEAFF.

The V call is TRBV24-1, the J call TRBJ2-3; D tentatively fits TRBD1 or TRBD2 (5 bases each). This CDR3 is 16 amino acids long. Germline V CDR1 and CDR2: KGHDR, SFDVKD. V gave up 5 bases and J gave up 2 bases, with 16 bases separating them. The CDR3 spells CATSGGRGPTTDTQYF. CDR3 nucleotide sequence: TGTGCCACCAGTGGAGGTCGGGGACCGACCACAGATACGCAGTATTTT.

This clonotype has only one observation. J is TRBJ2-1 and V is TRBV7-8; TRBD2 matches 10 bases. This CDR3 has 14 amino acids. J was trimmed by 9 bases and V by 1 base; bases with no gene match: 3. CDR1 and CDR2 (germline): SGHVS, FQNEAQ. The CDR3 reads CASSLEASGGEQFF. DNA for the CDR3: TGTGCCAGCAGCTTAGAGGCTAGCGGGGGTGAGCAGTTCTTC.

The chain's CDR3 is CSARGRYGELFF. The CDR3 region has the DNA TGCAGTGCTAGAGGGCGTTACGGGGAGCTGTTTTTT. This rearrangement joins TRBV20-1 to TRBJ2-2; D gene ambiguous. Germline CDR1 DFQATT, CDR2 SNEGSKA (reference sequence). The CDR3 length is 12 residues. Between the trimmed V and J ends, which lost 1 base and 7 bases, there was a span of 7 bases.

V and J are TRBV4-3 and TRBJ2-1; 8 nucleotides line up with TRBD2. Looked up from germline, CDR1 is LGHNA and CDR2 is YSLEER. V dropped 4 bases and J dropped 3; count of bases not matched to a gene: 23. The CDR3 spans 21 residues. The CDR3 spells CASSPQRASGFTTGHYNEQFF. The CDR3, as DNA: TGCGCCAGCAGCCCGCAAAGGGCTAGCGGGTTCACGACGGGGCACTACAATGAGCAGTTCTTC.